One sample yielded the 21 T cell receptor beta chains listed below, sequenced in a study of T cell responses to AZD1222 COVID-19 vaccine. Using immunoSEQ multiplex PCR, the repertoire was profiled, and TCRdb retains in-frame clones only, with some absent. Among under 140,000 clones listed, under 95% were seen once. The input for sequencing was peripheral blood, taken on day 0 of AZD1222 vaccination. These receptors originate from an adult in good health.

CDR3 residues: CASRERILSYNEQFF. For the CDR3, the DNA is TGTGCCAGCAGGGAGCGGATCCTATCTTACAATGAGCAGTTCTTC. This chain links TRBV6-5 with TRBJ2-1, with D perhaps matching TRBD2 (5 bases). The CDR3 is 15 residues long. The germline V gene has CDR1 MNHEY and CDR2 SVGAGI. Trimming left V 6 bases short and J 4 bases short, with 16 bases between.

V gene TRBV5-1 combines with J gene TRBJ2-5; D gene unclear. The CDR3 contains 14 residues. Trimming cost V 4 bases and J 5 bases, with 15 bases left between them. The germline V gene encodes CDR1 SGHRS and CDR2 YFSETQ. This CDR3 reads CASSGGVSQETQYF. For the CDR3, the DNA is TGCGCCAGCAGCGGTGGGGTCAGTCAGGAGACCCAGTACTTC.

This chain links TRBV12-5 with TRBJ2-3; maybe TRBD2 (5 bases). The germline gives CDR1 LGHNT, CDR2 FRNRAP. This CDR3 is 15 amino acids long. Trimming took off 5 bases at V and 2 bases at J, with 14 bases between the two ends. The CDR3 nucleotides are TGTGCTAGTGGTAAATCGGGATCCTACACAGATACGCAGTATTTT. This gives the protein CASGKSGSYTDTQYF.

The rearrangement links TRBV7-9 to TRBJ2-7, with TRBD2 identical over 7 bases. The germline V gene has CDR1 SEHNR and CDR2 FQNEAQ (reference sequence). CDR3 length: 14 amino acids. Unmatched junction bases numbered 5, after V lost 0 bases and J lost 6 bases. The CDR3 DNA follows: TGTGCCAGCAGCTTAGCGCCTGGGGAGGGCGAGCAGTACTTC. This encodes CASSLAPGEGEQYF. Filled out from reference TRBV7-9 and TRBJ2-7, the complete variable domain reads DTGVSQNPRHKITKRGQNVTFRCDPISEHNRLYWYRQTLGQGPEFLTYFQNEAQLEKSRLLSDRFSAERPKGSFSTLEIQRTEQGDSAMYLCASSLAPGEGEQYFGPGTRLTVT.

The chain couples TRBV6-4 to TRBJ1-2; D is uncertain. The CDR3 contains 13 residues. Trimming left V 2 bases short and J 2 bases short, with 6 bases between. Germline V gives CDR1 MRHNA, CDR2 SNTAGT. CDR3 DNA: TGTGCCAGCAGTGACACAGAAAACTATGGCTACACCTTC. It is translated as CASSDTENYGYTF.

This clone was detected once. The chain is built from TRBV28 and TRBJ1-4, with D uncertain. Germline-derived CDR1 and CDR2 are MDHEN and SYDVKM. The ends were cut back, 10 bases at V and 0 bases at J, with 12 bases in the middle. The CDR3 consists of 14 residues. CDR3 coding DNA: TGTGCCACCTGGGAGGCTGCAACTAATGAAAAACTGTTTTTT. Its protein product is CATWEAATNEKLFF.

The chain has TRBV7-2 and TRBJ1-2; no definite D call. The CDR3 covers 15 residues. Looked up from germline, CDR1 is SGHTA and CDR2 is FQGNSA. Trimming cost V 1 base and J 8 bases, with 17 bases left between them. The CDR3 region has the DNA TGTGCCAGCAGCTTAGGGTATTCAGGCCGCCAGGGCTACACCTTC. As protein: CASSLGYSGRQGYTF.

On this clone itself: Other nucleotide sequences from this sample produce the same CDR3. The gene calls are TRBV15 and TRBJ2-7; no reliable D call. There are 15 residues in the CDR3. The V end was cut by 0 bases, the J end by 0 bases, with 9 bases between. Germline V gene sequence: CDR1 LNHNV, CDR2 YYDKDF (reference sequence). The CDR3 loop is CATSRDWGSSYEQYF. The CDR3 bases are TGTGCCACCAGCAGAGATTGGGGTAGCTCCTACGAGCAGTACTTC.

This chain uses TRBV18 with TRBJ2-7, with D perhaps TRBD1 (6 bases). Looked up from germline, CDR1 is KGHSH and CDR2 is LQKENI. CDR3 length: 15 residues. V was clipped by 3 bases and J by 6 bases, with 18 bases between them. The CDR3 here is CASSPSNRARGEQYF. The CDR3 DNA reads TGTGCCAGCTCACCCTCCAACAGGGCCCGGGGCGAGCAGTACTTC.

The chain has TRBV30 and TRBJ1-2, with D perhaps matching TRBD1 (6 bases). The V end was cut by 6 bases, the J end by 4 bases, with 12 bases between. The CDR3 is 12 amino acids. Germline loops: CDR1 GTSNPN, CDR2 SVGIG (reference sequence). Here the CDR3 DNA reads TGTGCCTGCGAAGGGGGTTTCTATGGCTACACCTTC. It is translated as CACEGGFYGYTF.

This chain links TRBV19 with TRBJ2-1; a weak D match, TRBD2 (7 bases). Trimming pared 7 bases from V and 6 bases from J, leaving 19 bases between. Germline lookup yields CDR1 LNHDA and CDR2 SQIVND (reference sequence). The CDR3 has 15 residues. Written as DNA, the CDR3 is TGTGCCAGTACCCCCGGGGGGCTTAATTCCAATGAGCAGTTCTTC. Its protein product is CASTPGGLNSNEQFF.

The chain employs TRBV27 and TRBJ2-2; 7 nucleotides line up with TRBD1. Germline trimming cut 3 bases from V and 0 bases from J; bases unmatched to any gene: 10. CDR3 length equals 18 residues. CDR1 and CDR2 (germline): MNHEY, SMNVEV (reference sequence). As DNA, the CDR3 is TGTGCCAGCAGTTTCCCACATCGGGACAGAACGAACACCGGGGAGCTGTTTTTT. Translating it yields CASSFPHRDRTNTGELFF.

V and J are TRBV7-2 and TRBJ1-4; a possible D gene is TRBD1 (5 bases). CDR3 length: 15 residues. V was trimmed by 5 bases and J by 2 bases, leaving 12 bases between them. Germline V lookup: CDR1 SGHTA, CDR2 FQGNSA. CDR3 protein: CASSPAGATNEKLFF. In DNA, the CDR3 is TGTGCCAGCAGCCCCGCCGGGGCGACTAATGAAAAACTGTTTTTT.

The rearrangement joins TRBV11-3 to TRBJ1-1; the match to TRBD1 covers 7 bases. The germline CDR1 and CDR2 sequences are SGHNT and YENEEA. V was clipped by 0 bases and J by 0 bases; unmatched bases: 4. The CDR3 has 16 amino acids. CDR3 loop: CASSLDHRGVNTEAFF. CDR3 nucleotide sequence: TGTGCCAGCAGCTTAGATCACAGGGGAGTGAACACTGAAGCTTTCTTT. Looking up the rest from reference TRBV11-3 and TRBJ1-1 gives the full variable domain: EAGVVQSPRYKIIEKKQPVAFWCNPISGHNTLYWYLQNLGQGPELLIRYENEEAVDDSQLPKDRFSAERLKGVDSTLKIQPAELGDSAVYLCASSLDHRGVNTEAFFGQGTRLTVV.

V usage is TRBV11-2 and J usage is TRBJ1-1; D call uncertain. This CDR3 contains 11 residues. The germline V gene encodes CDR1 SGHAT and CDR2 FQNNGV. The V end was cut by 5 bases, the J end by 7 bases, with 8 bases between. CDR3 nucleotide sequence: TGTGCCAGCAGCCTAGCCCATGAAGCTTTCTTT. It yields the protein CASSLAHEAFF.

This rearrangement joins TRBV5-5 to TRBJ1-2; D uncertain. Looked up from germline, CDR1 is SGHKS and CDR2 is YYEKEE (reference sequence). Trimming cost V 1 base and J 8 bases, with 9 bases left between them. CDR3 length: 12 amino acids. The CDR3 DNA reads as TGTGCCAGCAGCTTGTTACTCCTCGGCTACACCTTC. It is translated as CASSLLLLGYTF.

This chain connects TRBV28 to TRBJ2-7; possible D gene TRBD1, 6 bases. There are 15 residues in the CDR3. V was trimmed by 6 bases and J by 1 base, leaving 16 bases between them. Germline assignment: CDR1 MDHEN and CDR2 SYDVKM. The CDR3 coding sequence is TGTGCCAGCAGCTTACAGGGTAGAAGGTCCTACGAGCAGTACTTC. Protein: CASSLQGRRSYEQYF.

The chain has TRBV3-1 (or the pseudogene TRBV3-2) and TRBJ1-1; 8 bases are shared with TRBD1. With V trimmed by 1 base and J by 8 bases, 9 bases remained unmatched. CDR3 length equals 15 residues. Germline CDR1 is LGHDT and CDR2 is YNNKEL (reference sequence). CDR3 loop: CASSQVGGQAGEAFF. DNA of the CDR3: TGTGCCAGCAGCCAAGTGGGGGGACAGGCAGGCGAAGCTTTCTTT.

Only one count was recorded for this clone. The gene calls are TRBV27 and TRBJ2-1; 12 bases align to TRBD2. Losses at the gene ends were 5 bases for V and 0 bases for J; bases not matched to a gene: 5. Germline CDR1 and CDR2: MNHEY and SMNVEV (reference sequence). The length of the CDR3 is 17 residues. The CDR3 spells CASSGLAGRPSYNEQFF. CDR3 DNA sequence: TGTGCCAGCAGTGGACTAGCGGGGAGACCCTCCTACAATGAGCAGTTCTTC.

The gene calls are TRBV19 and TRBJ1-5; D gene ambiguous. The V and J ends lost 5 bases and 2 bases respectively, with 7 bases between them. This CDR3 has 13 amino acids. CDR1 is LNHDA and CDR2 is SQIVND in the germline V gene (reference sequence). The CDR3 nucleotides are TGTGCCAGTAGTTCGGCTGGCAATCAGCCCCAGCATTTT. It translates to CASSSAGNQPQHF.

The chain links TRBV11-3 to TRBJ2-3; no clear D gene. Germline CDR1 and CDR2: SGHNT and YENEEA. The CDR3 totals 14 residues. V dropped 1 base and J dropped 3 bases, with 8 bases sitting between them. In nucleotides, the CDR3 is TGTGCCAGCAGCTTAGTGCCAGATACAGATACGCAGTATTTT. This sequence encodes CASSLVPDTDTQYF.